The 20 T cell receptor beta chains listed next were all sequenced from one sample in a study of control samples from healthy donors and cancer patients. Libraries were prepared by immunoSEQ multiplex PCR; TCRdb keeps only in-frame clonotypes and omits some of them. The table includes about 49,000 clones, approximately 83% detected once. Sequencing used PBMCs. Receptors originate from a woman aged 45-65 years with lung cancer.

This chain uses TRBV29-1 with TRBJ1-1; D unclear. The length of the CDR3 is 11 residues. V lost 5 bases to trimming and J lost 4 bases, with 8 bases between them. Germline loops: CDR1 SQVTM, CDR2 ANQGSEA. CDR3: CSVFRSTEAFF. The CDR3 DNA follows: TGCAGCGTTTTTCGTAGCACTGAAGCTTTCTTT.

The chain couples TRBV6-1 to TRBJ1-5; no definite D call. Trimming removed 2 bases at V and 7 bases at J, with 9 bases between. The CDR3 extends over 13 amino acids. Germline values: CDR1 MNHNS, CDR2 SASEGT. The CDR3 spells CASSEQPRQPQHF. The CDR3, as DNA: TGTGCCAGCAGTGAACAGCCCCGACAGCCCCAGCATTTT.

V usage is TRBV5-1 and J usage is TRBJ2-5, with TRBD2 matching over 12 bases. The CDR3 is 17 amino acids. Germline lookup yields CDR1 SGHRS and CDR2 YFSETQ. The ends lost 4 bases at V and 4 bases at J; junction bases unmatched: 11. The CDR3 here is CASSPAVLAGGIETQYF. CDR3 DNA: TGCGCCAGCAGCCCCGCGGTCCTAGCGGGGGGGATAGAGACCCAGTACTTC.

There are a few counts of this clone. The chain has TRBV30 and TRBJ2-6; D uncertain. The CDR3 covers 11 residues. Germline values: CDR1 GTSNPN, CDR2 SVGIG (reference sequence). V shed 1 base and J shed 10 bases, with 5 bases lying between them. The CDR3 here is CAWSGFNVLTF. The CDR3 DNA is TGTGCCTGGAGTGGGTTTAACGTCCTGACTTTC.

A few counts support this clone. V and J are TRBV18 and TRBJ1-5; D is uncertain. Deletions cut 2 bases from V and 1 base from J, with 9 bases between. The CDR3 runs to 15 residues. CDR1 and CDR2 (germline): KGHSH, LQKENI. The DNA of the CDR3 is TGTGCCAGCTCACCAGAGGGAATAAGCAATCAGCCCCAGCATTTT. This translates into CASSPEGISNQPQHF.

V usage is TRBV5-6 and J usage is TRBJ2-1; D not certain. This CDR3 is 14 amino acids long. V lost 1 base and J lost 3, with 8 bases in between. Germline loops: CDR1 SGHDT, CDR2 YYEEEE. The chain's CDR3 is CASSLLQSYNEQFF. The CDR3 coding sequence is TGTGCCAGCAGCTTGCTACAGAGCTACAATGAGCAGTTCTTC.

This clone was recorded only once. The V and J genes are TRBV19 and TRBJ2-7, with D possibly being TRBD1 (6 bases). The CDR3 has 13 residues. The V end was cut by 3 bases, the J end by 2 bases, with 8 bases between. CDR1 and CDR2 from the germline V gene are LNHDA and SQIVND (reference sequence). The CDR3 DNA sequence: TGTGCCAGTAGTATTCAGGGGCCCTACGAGCAGTACTTC. Translated, it gives CASSIQGPYEQYF.

The chain joins TRBV7-9 to TRBJ1-1; D remains ambiguous. Trimming took 2 bases from V and 2 from J, leaving 9 bases between them. The CDR3 has 14 residues. Looked up from germline, CDR1 is SEHNR and CDR2 is FQNEAQ (reference sequence). CDR3 nucleotides: TGTGCCAGCAGCTTACGGGGTCCCAACACTGAAGCTTTCTTT. It encodes CASSLRGPNTEAFF.

The genes are TRBV13 and TRBJ2-7; D perhaps matches TRBD1 (6 bases). Germline-derived CDR1 and CDR2 are PRHDT and FYEKMQ (reference sequence). The CDR3 is made up of 13 amino acids. The germline V and J ends were trimmed by 5 bases and 1 base, with 9 bases remaining between them. Here the CDR3 reads CASSPQGSYEQYF. DNA for the CDR3: TGTGCCAGCAGCCCTCAGGGGTCCTACGAGCAGTACTTC.

This chain uses TRBV28 with TRBJ1-6, with D unclear. Germline CDR1 reads MDHEN; CDR2 reads SYDVKM. The CDR3 sequence is 15 residues long. V lost 4 bases and J lost 6, with 13 bases in between. CDR3 sequence reads: CASSSLRRVNSPLHF. CDR3 bases: TGTGCCAGCAGTTCTCTGAGAAGGGTTAATTCACCCCTCCACTTT.

The rearrangement links TRBV3-1 (or the pseudogene TRBV3-2) to TRBJ1-2; no clear D. This CDR3 is built from 13 residues. The V end was cut by 3 bases, the J end by 4 bases, with 9 bases between. The germline V gene has CDR1 LGHDT and CDR2 YNNKEL (reference sequence). CDR3 amino acids: CASSQGRSYGYTF. CDR3 DNA sequence: TGTGCCAGCAGCCAGGGTAGGAGCTATGGCTACACCTTC.

The genes are TRBV6-4 and TRBJ1-3; 9 bases fit TRBD1. Losses at the gene ends were 5 bases for V and 8 bases for J; bases not matched to a gene: 7. This CDR3 has 14 residues. Looked up from germline, CDR1 is MRHNA and CDR2 is SNTAGT. CDR3 residues: CASSLGQGADTIYF. The DNA of the CDR3 is TGTGCCAGCAGTTTGGGACAGGGAGCGGACACCATATATTTT.

The V call is TRBV10-3, the J call TRBJ2-1; 12 bases align to TRBD2. The CDR3 is 13 amino acids. Trimming cost V 7 bases and J 7 bases; bases outside gene matches: 2. The germline CDR1 and CDR2 sequences are ENHRY and SYGVKD. CDR3 nucleotide sequence: TGTGCCATCAAGCTAGCGGGGGGGAATGAGCAGTTCTTC. Its protein product is CAIKLAGGNEQFF.

This sequence joins TRBV5-5 and TRBJ1-5; perhaps TRBD1 as D (6 bases). The CDR3 sequence is 15 residues long. Germline CDR1 is SGHKS and CDR2 is YYEKEE (reference sequence). The germline V and J ends were trimmed by 1 base and 8 bases, with 16 bases remaining between them. CDR3 coding DNA: TGTGCCAGCAGCTTGAGTGGGGGGCAAAGAGAGCCCCAGCATTTT. It specifies CASSLSGGQREPQHF.

The chain recombines TRBV29-1 with TRBJ2-3; TRBD2 agrees at 8 bases. The CDR3 contains 16 residues. Germline CDR1 SQVTM, CDR2 ANQGSEA. J lost 2 bases, V lost 5 bases, and 12 bases had no gene match. CDR3 sequence: CSVKAPGLVATDTQYF. CDR3 DNA: TGCAGCGTTAAGGCCCCGGGACTAGTTGCCACAGATACGCAGTATTTT.

This chain connects TRBV7-9 to TRBJ2-7; D is possibly TRBD1 (5 bases). Between the trimmed V and J ends, which lost 3 bases and 10 bases, there was a span of 16 bases. The CDR3 is made up of 13 amino acids. Germline assignment: CDR1 SEHNR and CDR2 FQNEAQ (reference sequence). The CDR3 coding sequence is TGTGCCAGCAGCTTGGGCGGAATCAGGGATCAGTACTTC. It encodes CASSLGGIRDQYF.

This chain links TRBV6-1 with TRBJ2-3, with TRBD2 matching 10 bases. Trimming took 3 bases from V and 2 from J; bases not matched to a gene: 2. CDR1 is MNHNS, CDR2 SASEGT, per germline. The CDR3 loop spans 15 amino acids. The CDR3 loop reads CASSDTSGDTDTQYF. For the CDR3, the DNA is TGTGCCAGCAGTGACACTAGCGGGGACACAGATACGCAGTATTTT.

The rearrangement links TRBV7-6 to TRBJ2-2; 7 bases are shared with TRBD2. Trimming cost V 0 bases and J 5 bases; bases outside gene matches: 0. The CDR3 contains 14 residues. The germline CDR1 and CDR2 sequences are SGHVS and FNYEAQ. CDR3 sequence: CASSLAAGTGELFF. In DNA form, the CDR3 reads TGTGCCAGCAGCTTAGCAGCGGGAACCGGGGAGCTGTTTTTT.

This clone has only one observation. The rearrangement links TRBV19 to TRBJ2-7; D uncertain. Looked up from germline, CDR1 is LNHDA and CDR2 is SQIVND (reference sequence). Trimming took 2 bases from V and 2 from J, leaving 7 bases between them. The CDR3 is 13 residues long. The CDR3 loop reads CASSITVAYEQYF. The DNA of the CDR3 is TGTGCCAGTAGTATAACAGTAGCCTACGAGCAGTACTTC.

The gene calls are TRBV19 and TRBJ2-1; D unresolved. The CDR3 runs to 11 residues. CDR1 LNHDA and CDR2 SQIVND come from the germline V gene (reference sequence). V was cut by 7 bases and J by 5 bases, with 6 bases left in between. DNA for the CDR3: TGTGCCAGTACCGACCACAATGAGCAGTTCTTC. It translates to CASTDHNEQFF.